This entry is about one TCR beta chain. The antigen is undetermined. The CDR3 totals 14 residues. Germline V gene sequence: CDR1 ENHRY, CDR2 SYGVKD. V was clipped by 10 bases and J by 0 bases; unmatched bases: 6. The entry originates in a study of identical twins. A single record per CDR3 protein comes from TCRdb applying MiXCR to the 5' RACE reads. There are around 490,000 distinct CDR3 sequences in the sample; 13% to 15% occur only once, and 0.35% to 0.45% lies in the top ten. Overall study findings and caveats: Fewer insertions characterized abundant cord blood beta clonotypes, whereas memory repertoires showed none. Out-of-frame beta sequences exhibited a weaker degree of excess twin sharing. Without tracking the same donors, conclusions rested on cross-sectional statistical analysis.

This sample was shared with a second study, whose subject was yellow fever vaccine responses in identical twins. From that paper: Twins' vaccine T cell response reportedly gave the appearance of partial convergence and partial personalization.

This sequence originates from a woman under 30 in good health. The chain combines TRBV10-3 with TRBJ2-7, with 10 bases lining up with TRBD2. Sequencing was carried out using CD4+ T cells sorted from blood. This chain's CDR3 is CASRTSGDSYEQYF. Here the CDR3 DNA reads TGTGCCAGTCGGACTAGCGGAGACTCCTACGAGCAGTACTTC.